Below are 10 T cell receptor beta chains sequenced from a single sample in a study of shared clonotypes between healthy human individuals. The assay was immunoSEQ multiplex PCR, and TCRdb's table has in-frame clones only and misses some. The data hold 950,000 to 1,100,000 clones, with around 78% observed a single time. The sample was memory CD4+ T cells from PBMCs. Stated subset: CD45RA-negative fraction. The receptors originated from a man between 18 and 35 years old in good health. Some clones in this sample may be carry-over from other donors' samples.

The chain employs TRBV28 and TRBJ2-5; possibly TRBD2 for D (7 bases). Per the germline V gene, CDR1 is MDHEN and CDR2 is SYDVKM. The CDR3 has 15 residues. V was trimmed by 0 bases and J by 4 bases, leaving 12 bases between them. The CDR3, as DNA: TGTGCCAGCAGTTTATGGTCGGGGGGCGGAGAGACCCAGTACTTC. This codes for CASSLWSGGGETQYF.

The count of this clone is one. This CDR3 is also generated by other DNA sequences in the sample. V gene TRBV5-4 combines with J gene TRBJ2-5, with 8 bases matching TRBD2. Losses at the gene ends were 1 base for V and 3 bases for J; bases not matched to a gene: 2. This CDR3 has 14 residues. CDR1 is SGHNT, CDR2 YYREEE, per germline (reference sequence). CDR3 bases: TGTGCCAGCAGCTTGACTAGCGGAAAAGAGACCCAGTACTTC. This sequence encodes CASSLTSGKETQYF.

Here the CDR3 reads CASSLDRDREADTQYF. CDR3 sequence (DNA): TGCGCCAGCAGCTTAGACCGGGACAGGGAGGCAGATACGCAGTATTTT. J is TRBJ2-3 and V is TRBV5-1, with 9 bases identical to TRBD1. CDR3 length: 16 residues. With 2 bases clipped from V and 4 bases from J, the junction kept 8 bases outside the gene matches. Germline V gives CDR1 SGHRS, CDR2 YFSETQ.

This clone has just a few counts. The chain is built from TRBV7-2 and TRBJ2-7; TRBD2 is a possible D gene (6 bases). V was clipped by 2 bases and J by 7 bases, with 18 bases between them. The CDR3 covers 15 residues. Per the germline V gene, CDR1 is SGHTA and CDR2 is FQGNSA. CDR3: CASSLSMEGTGEQYF. In nucleotides, the CDR3 is TGTGCCAGCAGCTTAAGCATGGAGGGAACGGGAGAGCAGTACTTC.

The rearrangement links TRBV7-2 to TRBJ2-4; possibly TRBD1 for D (7 bases). Germline V lookup: CDR1 SGHTA, CDR2 FQGNSA. V was trimmed by 2 bases and J by 6 bases, leaving 8 bases between them. The CDR3 loop spans 13 amino acids. Written as DNA, the CDR3 is TGTGCCAGCAGCTTACAGGGGGGAAACATTCAGTACTTC. Amino acid sequence: CASSLQGGNIQYF. The variable domain in full, with the rest retrieved from reference TRBV7-2 and TRBJ2-4, is GAGVSQSPSNKVTEKGKDVELRCDPISGHTALYWYRQSLGQGLEFLIYFQGNSAPDKSGLPSDRFSAERTGGSVSTLTIQRTQQEDSAVYLCASSLQGGNIQYFGAGTRLSVL.

This sequence joins TRBV19 and TRBJ2-1, with D possibly TRBD2 on 7 matching bases. Deletions cut 6 bases from V and 8 bases from J, with 32 bases between. The CDR3 loop spans 19 amino acids. Germline loops: CDR1 LNHDA, CDR2 SQIVND (reference sequence). The CDR3 loop reads CASSLLWGGPGIPNYEQFF. In nucleotides, the CDR3 is TGTGCCAGTAGCCTCTTATGGGGGGGGCCCGGGATCCCTAATTATGAGCAGTTCTTC.

The gene calls are TRBV5-4 and TRBJ1-4; the match to TRBD1 covers 9 bases. Germline assignment: CDR1 SGHNT and CDR2 YYREEE (reference sequence). Germline trimming cut 4 bases from V and 0 bases from J; bases unmatched to any gene: 10. This CDR3 is built from 18 residues. In DNA, the CDR3 is TGTGCCAGCAGCGCAGGGACAGGGCATTTTGCAACTAATGAAAAACTGTTTTTT. Residues: CASSAGTGHFATNEKLFF.

The chain is built from TRBV5-8 and TRBJ1-2; no definite D call. With 4 bases removed from V and 2 bases from J, the gap between germline ends came to 15 bases. The length of the CDR3 is 15 residues. Germline-derived CDR1 and CDR2 are SGHTS and YDEGEE. The CDR3 loop reads CASSTRWAENYGYTF. The DNA of the CDR3 is TGTGCCAGCAGCACAAGATGGGCAGAGAACTATGGCTACACCTTC.

The V and J genes are TRBV6-6 and TRBJ1-5; D gene ambiguous. CDR1 and CDR2 from the germline V gene are MNHNY and SVGAGI (reference sequence). The CDR3 has 13 amino acids. The V end lost 2 bases, the J end lost 9 bases, and 11 bases lay between the germline ends. The CDR3 sequence: CASSYPLPSPQHF. In DNA form, the CDR3 reads TGTGCCAGCAGTTACCCGCTTCCCTCGCCCCAGCATTTT.

V is TRBV19 and J is TRBJ1-5; D is ambiguous. Trimming removed 5 bases from V and 6 bases from J, with 11 bases in between. From germline, CDR1 is LNHDA and CDR2 SQIVND (reference sequence). The CDR3 loop spans 13 amino acids. DNA for the CDR3: TGTGCCAGTAGTTCCGTAGACGGTCAGCCCCAGCATTTT. Translated, it gives CASSSVDGQPQHF. Together with reference TRBV19 and TRBJ1-5, the CDR3 gives the full variable domain: DGGITQSPKYLFRKEGQNVTLSCEQNLNHDAMYWYRQDPGQGLRLIYYSQIVNDFQKGDIAEGYSVSREKKESFPLTVTSAQKNPTAFYLCASSSVDGQPQHFGDGTRLSIL.